Detailed here is one T cell receptor beta chain. The sample comes from a study of T cells in Graves' hyperthyroidism and ophthalmopathy. Exclusion followed for patients with uncontrolled infection, other autoimmune disease, pregnancy or lactation. Out of 10 ml of fresh peripheral blood came the PBMCs. RNA transcripts yielded amplified TCR beta CDR3 regions. An initial round of RT-PCR targeting the TCR CDR3 relied on the HTBI primer set. TCRdb re-called the multiplex PCR reads through MiXCR, storing one row per CDR3 protein. The data show 660,000 or so distinct CDR3 sequences, with less than 25% seen just once and 34% held by the top ten. The specimen sequenced was blood. This clonotype was obtained from a man aged 30 to 39 with Graves' ophthalmopathy.

CDR3 region: CASSLMEGESNEQFF. Here the CDR3 DNA reads TGTGCCAGCAGCTTAATGGAGGGGGAGAGCAATGAGCAGTTCTTC. V usage is TRBV7-3 and J usage is TRBJ2-1; D tentatively reads TRBD1 or TRBD2 (6 bases each). Trimming left V 1 base short and J 6 bases short, with 13 bases between. CDR3 length: 15 amino acids. Germline values: CDR1 SGHTA, CDR2 FQGTGA.